The sequence of this TCR beta chain was determined in a study of T cell responses to AZD1222 COVID-19 vaccine. Study-level findings and limits: Repertoire sampling happened only post peak T cell response.

Method: immunoSEQ multiplex PCR; TCRdb's copy keeps in-frame clones and lacks some. The top ten clones hold around 3.6% of a sample with some 79,000 clones, over 75% of them seen once. Of note for this clone: The antigen remains unidentified.

V was pared by 2 bases and J by 5 bases, with 19 bases between. The germline CDR1 and CDR2 sequences are MNHEY and SVGAGI. CDR3 length: 16 amino acids. Source: peripheral blood, taken 28 days after the second AZD1222 dose. The sequence was collected from an adult who received the AZD1222 COVID-19 vaccine. J is TRBJ2-7 and V is TRBV6-5; tentative D call: TRBD2 (7 bases). Here the CDR3 DNA reads TGTGCCAGCAGTTACCGAGGAGGGGGGGGCAGAGACGAGCAGTACTTC. Its translation is CASSYRGGGGRDEQYF.